Sequencing of this TCR beta chain was carried out in a study of radiotherapy plus CTLA-4 blockade in lung cancer. At the level of the study: Objective responses were observed in 15% to 20% of patients, and disease control was achieved by approximately 32%.

V was cut by 4 bases and J by 1 base, with 5 bases left in between. There are 13 residues in the CDR3. CDR1 is MNHNS and CDR2 is SASEGT in the germline V gene. Generated by immunoSEQ multiplex PCR, the TCRdb table keeps only in-frame clones and is missing some. The sample lists roughly 69,000 clones, around 76% occurring once. Study conclusions and caveats: Radiotherapy was combined with ipilimumab, and tumor-derived TCR clones then expanded in blood. Response, reportedly, was best predicted by interferon-beta along with early blood T cell clone dynamics.

In its sample, this clone was seen a few times. Its target is not known. The TCR comes from a human donor with non-small cell lung cancer whose response to radiotherapy plus ipilimumab could not be evaluated. Some clones in this sample may be carry-over from other donors' samples. The source material was peripheral blood, sampled from a patient treated with radiotherapy plus ipilimumab. J is TRBJ1-5 and V is TRBV6-1, with D possibly matching TRBD1 (5 bases). The DNA for the CDR3 is TGTGCCAGCAGTGGGACAAGCAATCAGCCCCAGCATTTT. This encodes CASSGTSNQPQHF.